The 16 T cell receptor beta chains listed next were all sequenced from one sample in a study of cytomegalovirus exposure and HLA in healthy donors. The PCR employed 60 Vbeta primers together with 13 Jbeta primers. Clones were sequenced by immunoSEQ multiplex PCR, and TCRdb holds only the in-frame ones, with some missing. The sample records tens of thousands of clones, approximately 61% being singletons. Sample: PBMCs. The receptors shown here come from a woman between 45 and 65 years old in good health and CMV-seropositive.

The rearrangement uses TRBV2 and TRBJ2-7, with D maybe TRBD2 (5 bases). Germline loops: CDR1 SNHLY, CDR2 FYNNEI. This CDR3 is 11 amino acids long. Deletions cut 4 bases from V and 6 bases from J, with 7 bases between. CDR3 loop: CASSGETEQYV. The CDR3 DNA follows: TGTGCCAGCAGTGGGGAGACCGAGCAGTACGTC.

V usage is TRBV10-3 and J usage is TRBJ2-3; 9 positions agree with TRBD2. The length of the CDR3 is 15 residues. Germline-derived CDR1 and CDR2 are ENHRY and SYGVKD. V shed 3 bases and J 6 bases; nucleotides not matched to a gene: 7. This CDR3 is CAISDFRAGGDTQYF. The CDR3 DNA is TGTGCCATCAGTGACTTTCGAGCGGGGGGCGATACGCAGTATTTT.

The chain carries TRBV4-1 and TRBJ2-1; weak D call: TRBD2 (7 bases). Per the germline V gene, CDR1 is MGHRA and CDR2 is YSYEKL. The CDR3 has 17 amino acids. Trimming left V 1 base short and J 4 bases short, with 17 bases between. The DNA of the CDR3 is TGCGCCAGCAGCCAAGCTGAGGGGGGGGCCTCTTACAATGAGCAGTTCTTC. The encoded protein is CASSQAEGGASYNEQFF.

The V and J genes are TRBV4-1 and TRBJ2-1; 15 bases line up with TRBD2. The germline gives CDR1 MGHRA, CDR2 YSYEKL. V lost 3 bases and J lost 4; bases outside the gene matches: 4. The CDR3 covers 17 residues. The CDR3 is CASSHQGLAGGYNEQFF. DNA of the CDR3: TGCGCCAGCAGCCACCAAGGACTAGCGGGGGGGTACAATGAGCAGTTCTTC.

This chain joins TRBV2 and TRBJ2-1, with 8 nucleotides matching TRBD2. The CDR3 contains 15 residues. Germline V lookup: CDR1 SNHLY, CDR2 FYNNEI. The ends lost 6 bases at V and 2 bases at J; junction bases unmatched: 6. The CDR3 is CASRGLEKPYNEQFF. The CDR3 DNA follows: TGTGCCAGCAGGGGACTAGAAAAGCCCTACAATGAGCAGTTCTTC.

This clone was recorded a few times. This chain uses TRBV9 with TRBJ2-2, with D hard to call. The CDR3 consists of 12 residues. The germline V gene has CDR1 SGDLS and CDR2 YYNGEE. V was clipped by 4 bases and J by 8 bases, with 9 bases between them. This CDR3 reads CASSQPRGELFF. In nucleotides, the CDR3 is TGTGCCAGCAGCCAACCGAGGGGGGAGCTGTTTTTT.

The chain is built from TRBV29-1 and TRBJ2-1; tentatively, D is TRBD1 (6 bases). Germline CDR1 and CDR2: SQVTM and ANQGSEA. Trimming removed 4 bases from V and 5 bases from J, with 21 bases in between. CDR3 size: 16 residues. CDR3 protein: CSVVSLRTAVNNEQFF. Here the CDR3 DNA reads TGCAGCGTTGTGAGTCTGAGGACAGCGGTAAACAATGAGCAGTTCTTC.

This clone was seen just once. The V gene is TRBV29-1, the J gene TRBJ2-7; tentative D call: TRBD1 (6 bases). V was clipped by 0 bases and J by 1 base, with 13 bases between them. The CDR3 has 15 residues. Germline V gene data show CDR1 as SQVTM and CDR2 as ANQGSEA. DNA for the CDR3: TGCAGCGTTGAAGACCCTAAACAGGGATCCTACGAGCAGTACTTC. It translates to CSVEDPKQGSYEQYF.

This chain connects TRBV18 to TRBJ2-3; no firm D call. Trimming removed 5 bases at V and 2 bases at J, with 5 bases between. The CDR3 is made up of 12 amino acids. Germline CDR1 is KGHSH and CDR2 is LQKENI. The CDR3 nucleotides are TGTGCCAGCTCAACAGACACAGATACGCAGTATTTT. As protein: CASSTDTDTQYF. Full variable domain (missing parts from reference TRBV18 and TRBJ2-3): NAGVMQNPRHLVRRRGQEARLRCSPMKGHSHVYWYRQLPEEGLKFMVYLQKENIIDESGMPKERFSAEFPKEGPSILRIQQVVRGDSAAYFCASSTDTDTQYFGPGTRLTVL.

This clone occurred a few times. The CDR3 DNA follows: TGTGCCAGCAGTGGGACAGGGTTGCTTACCGGGGAGCTGTTTTTT. This codes for CASSGTGLLTGELFF. The chain uses TRBV2 and TRBJ2-2; TRBD1 matches 8 bases. J lost 5 bases, V lost 4 bases, and 6 bases had no gene match. This CDR3 has 15 amino acids. Germline V gene data show CDR1 as SNHLY and CDR2 as FYNNEI.

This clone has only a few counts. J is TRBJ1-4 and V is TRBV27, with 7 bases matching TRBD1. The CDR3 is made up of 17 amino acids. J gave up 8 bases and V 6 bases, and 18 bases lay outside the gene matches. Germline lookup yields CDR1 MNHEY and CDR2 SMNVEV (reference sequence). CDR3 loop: CASSHRKNSRQGEKLFF. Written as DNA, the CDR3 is TGTGCCAGCAGCCACCGTAAAAATTCTCGACAGGGAGAAAAACTGTTTTTT.

The chain's CDR3 is CASSVERGREDTQYF. The CDR3 coding sequence is TGTGCCAGCAGCGTAGAGCGGGGGCGGGAAGATACGCAGTATTTT. The chain employs TRBV9 and TRBJ2-3; TRBD2 agrees at 8 bases. Germline loops: CDR1 SGDLS, CDR2 YYNGEE. This CDR3 contains 15 residues. V shed 0 bases and J 5 bases; nucleotides not matched to a gene: 5.

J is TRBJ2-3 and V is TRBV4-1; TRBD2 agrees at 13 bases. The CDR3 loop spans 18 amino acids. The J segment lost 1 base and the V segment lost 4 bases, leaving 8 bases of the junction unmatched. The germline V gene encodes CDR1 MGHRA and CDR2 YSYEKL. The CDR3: CASSLTSGGAPGTDTQYF. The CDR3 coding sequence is TGCGCCAGCAGCCTTACTAGCGGGGGGGCCCCAGGCACAGATACGCAGTATTTT.

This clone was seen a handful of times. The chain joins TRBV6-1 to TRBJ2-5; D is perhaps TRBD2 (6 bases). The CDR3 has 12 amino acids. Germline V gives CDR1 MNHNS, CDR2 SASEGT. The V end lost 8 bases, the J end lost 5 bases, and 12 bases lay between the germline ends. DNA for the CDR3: TGTGCCAGCTCCCTCCGGGGGGAGACCCAGTACTTC. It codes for CASSLRGETQYF.

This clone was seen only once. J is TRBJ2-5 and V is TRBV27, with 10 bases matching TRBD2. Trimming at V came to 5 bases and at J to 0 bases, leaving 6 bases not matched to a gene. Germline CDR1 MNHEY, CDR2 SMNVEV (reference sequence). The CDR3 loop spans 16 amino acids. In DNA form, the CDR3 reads TGTGCCAGCAGTCGGGATAGCGGGGGGTACCAAGAGACCCAGTACTTC. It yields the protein CASSRDSGGYQETQYF.

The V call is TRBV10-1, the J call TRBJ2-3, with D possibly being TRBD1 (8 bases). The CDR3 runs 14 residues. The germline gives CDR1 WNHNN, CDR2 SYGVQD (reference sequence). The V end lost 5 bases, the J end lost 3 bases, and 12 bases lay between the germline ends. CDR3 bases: TGCGCCAGCAGTACAGGGGGGGGTACAGATACGCAGTATTTT. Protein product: CASSTGGGTDTQYF.